This T cell receptor beta chain was documented in a study of T cell responses to AZD1222 COVID-19 vaccine. On the study more broadly: Recipients boosted at about 4 weeks or about 12 weeks are pooled. Study-wide findings and caveats: All repertoire sampling was performed exclusively after the peak T cell response. It was only a handful of AZD1222 recipients who were seropositive at baseline. When two AZD1222 doses had been given, Spike-specific TCR breadth and depth rose.

The protocol was immunoSEQ multiplex PCR, while the TCRdb copy is restricted to in-frame clones and leaves out a portion. The table lists roughly 95,000 clones, roughly 88% of them singletons, with 2.8% in the top ten. The CDR3 spans 13 residues. V lost 5 bases, J lost 2 bases, and 9 bases lay in between. Looked up from germline, CDR1 is SGHDN and CDR2 is FVKESK. With regard to this clone: Its antigen remains unknown.

This sample comprised peripheral blood, obtained on day 0 of AZD1222 vaccination. The V call is TRBV14, the J call TRBJ1-1; the D is unclear. The TCR was taken from an adult in good health. The CDR3 region is CASSIQANTEAFF. The CDR3 region has the DNA TGTGCCAGCAGCATTCAAGCCAACACTGAAGCTTTCTTT.